This T cell receptor beta chain was sequenced for a study of patients and donors after allogeneic stem cell transplantation. CDR3 size: 16 residues. Germline-derived CDR1 and CDR2 are MGHRA and YSYEKL. The V end lost 0 bases, the J end lost 5 bases, and 16 bases lay between the germline ends. This clonotype occurred once. From the RT-PCR reads, TCRdb called clonotypes with MiXCR, one entry per CDR3 protein. The sample carries about 410,000 distinct CDR3 sequences, roughly 16% recorded once. Sequencing was performed on blood, either unsorted or a sorted T cell fraction (not recorded which). The TCR originated in a human donor who was either an allogeneic HSCT recipient or a stem cell or donor lymphocyte infusion donor (not recorded which). It is not recorded whose cells these are; they may come from a transplant donor. The rearrangement uses TRBV4-1 and TRBJ2-5; D is perhaps TRBD1 (5 bases). CDR3 DNA: TGCGCCAGCAGCCAAGACATAGGCAGGGTATGGGAGACCCAGTACTTC. Its translation is CASSQDIGRVWETQYF.